This entry lists 24 T cell receptor beta chains sequenced from one sample in a study of tumor-infiltrating lymphocytes in primary liver carcinoma. Researchers drew blood RNA from unsorted whole blood and extracted germline DNA as well. Making TCR beta cDNA involved approximately 0.5 ug total RNA and a constant-region primer. Library construction for TCR beta comprised three nested multiplex PCR rounds performed with slightly modified ARM-PCR. For 10 cycles apiece, the opening two PCR rounds ran with TRBV1-TRBV30 forward primers and a C-beta reverse primer. TCRdb ran MiXCR on the multiplex PCR reads and lists one entry per CDR3 protein. Of around 330,000 distinct CDR3 sequences listed, around three fifths are singletons. The sequencing input was peripheral blood. These receptors all come from a woman aged 25-40 years with primary liver carcinoma and hepatitis B virus infection.

V is TRBV6-1 and J is TRBJ1-1; 7 nucleotides match TRBD1. V shed 3 bases, J shed 1 base, and the junction held 5 bases outside the gene matches. CDR1 is MNHNS and CDR2 is SASEGT in the germline V gene. This CDR3 contains 15 residues. The CDR3 loop reads CASSDPGTENTEAFF. The CDR3 DNA sequence: TGTGCCAGCAGTGATCCAGGGACAGAGAACACTGAAGCTTTCTTT.

On this clonotype itself: At one end the junction does not follow the germline gene, possibly because of a read error. The rearrangement links TRBV6-2 or TRBV6-3 to TRBJ2-7, with D hard to call. From germline, CDR1 is MNHEY and CDR2 SVGEGT. The CDR3 is 15 residues long. CDR3 in amino acids: CASSYTMGFSCEQYF. As DNA, the CDR3 is TGTGCCAGTAGTTATACCATGGGGTTCTCCTGCGAGCAGTACTTC.

This sequence joins TRBV12-3 or TRBV12-4 and TRBJ1-1; the match to TRBD1 covers 12 bases. The CDR3 loop spans 17 amino acids. The J segment lost 4 bases and the V segment lost 6 bases, leaving 12 bases of the junction unmatched. The CDR3 here is CASRDTGTGGGSTEAFF. The CDR3 nucleotides read TGTGCCAGCAGGGACACCGGGACAGGGGGCGGTAGCACTGAAGCTTTCTTT.

Details on this clonotype: A read error may be the cause here, since a much bigger clone is one base away. No conserved phenylalanine or tryptophan ends this CDR3, so it is likely a read error. The chain has TRBV4-1 and TRBJ2-1, with 8 bases aligning to TRBD2. The germline CDR1 and CDR2 sequences are MGHRA and YSYEKL. J gave up 6 bases and V 0 bases, and 19 bases lay outside the gene matches. The CDR3 is 20 residues long. The CDR3 here is CASSQDRSGVGGRIGNEQFV. CDR3 DNA: TGCGCCAGCAGCCAAGATAGATCGGGAGTCGGCGGGAGGATCGGCAATGAGCAGTTCGTC.

This clonotype appeared many times. The chain employs TRBV10-3 and TRBJ2-7, with 10 bases fitting TRBD2. Germline assignment: CDR1 ENHRY and CDR2 SYGVKD. J gave up 0 bases and V 0 bases, and 2 bases lay outside the gene matches. The CDR3 runs 16 residues. The CDR3 coding sequence is TGTGCCATCAGTGAGTCGACTAGCGGGCCCTCCTACGAGCAGTACTTC. It encodes CAISESTSGPSYEQYF.

In this sample, this clonotype turned up many times. V and J are TRBV4-3 and TRBJ2-7; D possibly uses TRBD1 or TRBD2 (6 bases each). The CDR3 has 15 amino acids. Germline-derived CDR1 and CDR2 are LGHNA and YSLEER. Trimming removed 5 bases from V and 6 bases from J, with 20 bases in between. CDR3 loop: CASSSLRGVGGEQYF. CDR3 in DNA: TGCGCCAGCAGCTCACTAAGGGGGGTGGGAGGCGAGCAGTACTTC.

This clonotype was counted only a few times. The gene calls are TRBV28 and TRBJ2-2; the D call may be TRBD1 or TRBD2 (5 bases each). Trimming removed 3 bases at V and 5 bases at J, with 10 bases between. From germline, CDR1 is MDHEN and CDR2 SYDVKM. The CDR3 length is 14 residues. The DNA of the CDR3 is TGTGCCAGCAGTTTGGGGTGGGGGACCGGGGAGCTGTTTTTT. It codes for CASSLGWGTGELFF.

The chain employs TRBV6-2 or TRBV6-3 and TRBJ1-1, with a possible D match to TRBD1 (6 bases). V lost 10 bases to trimming and J lost 3 bases, with 15 bases between them. This CDR3 comprises 13 residues. From germline, CDR1 is MNHEY and CDR2 SVGEGT. The CDR3 nucleotides are TGTGCCACCTCTGGACAGAAGTACACTGAAGCTTTCTTT. It translates to CATSGQKYTEAFF.

This clonotype was detected only once. Germline is not matched at one junction end, which may reflect a read error. The chain has TRBV12-3 or TRBV12-4 and TRBJ2-1; TRBD2 aligns across 9 bases. CDR3 length: 16 residues. The CDR3 here is CASSPPGTSPYNEQLF. CDR3 nucleotide sequence: TGTGCCAGTAGCCCTCCTGGGACTAGCCCGTACAATGAGCAGTTATTC.

This clonotype was picked up many times. V gene TRBV12-3 or TRBV12-4 combines with J gene TRBJ2-3; D not certain. The CDR3 runs to 15 residues. The germline V and J ends were trimmed by 4 bases and 0 bases, with 11 bases remaining between them. CDR3 loop: CASSSGRPSTDTQYF. The CDR3 DNA follows: TGTGCCAGCAGTTCCGGCAGACCTAGCACAGATACGCAGTATTTT.

Concerning this clonotype: Compared with germline, one end of the junction differs, possibly owing to a read error. The chain uses TRBV11-2 and TRBJ2-6; perhaps D is TRBD1 or TRBD2 (5 bases each). From germline, CDR1 is SGHAT and CDR2 FQNNGV. The CDR3 length is 16 residues. This chain's CDR3 is CASSFTAARGANVMTF. The CDR3 DNA reads as TGTGCCAGCAGCTTCACAGCCGCGAGAGGGGCCAACGTCATGACTTTC.

Remarks on this clonotype: Just one base apart from a much larger clone, this may be a read error. This chain links TRBV29-1 with TRBJ1-2; a weak D match, TRBD1 (6 bases). CDR1 and CDR2 (germline): SQVTM, ANQGSEA. CDR3 length: 12 residues. The CDR3 sequence: CSTWTASYDYTF. DNA for the CDR3: TGCAGCACTTGGACAGCTAGCTATGACTACACCTTC. The whole variable domain, remainder taken from reference TRBV29-1 and TRBJ1-2, is SAVISQKPSRDICQRGTSLTIQCQVDSQVTMMFWYRQQPGQSLTLIATANQGSEATYESGFVIDKFPISRPNLTFSTLTVSNMSPEDSSIYLCSTWTASYDYTFGSGTRLTVV.

The rearrangement uses TRBV24-1 and TRBJ2-3, with 7 bases aligning to TRBD1. Germline CDR1 and CDR2: KGHDR and SFDVKD. The V and J ends lost 3 bases and 6 bases, in that order; junction bases with no gene match: 11. This CDR3 comprises 16 residues. The CDR3 region has the DNA TGTGCCACCAGTGATCCCCCGGGACAGCCATCTGATACGCAGTATTTT. Protein sequence: CATSDPPGQPSDTQYF.

In this sample, this clonotype turned up many times. CDR3 loop: CASRVDRYYGYTF. The CDR3 bases are TGTGCCAGCAGGGTGGACAGATACTATGGCTACACCTTC. J is TRBJ1-2 and V is TRBV6-1, with D possibly matching TRBD1 (6 bases). Per the germline V gene, CDR1 is MNHNS and CDR2 is SASEGT. The V gene lost 6 bases and the J gene lost 3 bases, with 11 bases spanning the gap. The CDR3 is 13 amino acids.

Remarks on this clonotype: Being one base from a much bigger clone, this may be a read error. This rearrangement joins TRBV12-3 or TRBV12-4 to TRBJ1-5; TRBD1 aligns across 7 bases. The trim removed 4 bases at V and 3 bases at J, leaving 3 bases unmatched. CDR3 length equals 14 residues. This CDR3 is CASSSQGTNQPQHF. CDR3 nucleotides: TGTGCCAGCAGTTCACAGGGGACCAATCAGCCCCAGCATTTT.

This clonotype occurred a few times. V usage is TRBV4-1 and J usage is TRBJ2-1, with TRBD2 identical over 8 bases. The CDR3 loop spans 15 amino acids. Germline V gives CDR1 MGHRA, CDR2 YSYEKL. With V trimmed by 5 bases and J by 10 bases, 13 bases remained unmatched. The CDR3 loop is CASSSREGGLREQFF. The CDR3 DNA is TGCGCCAGCAGCTCTCGGGAGGGCGGCCTCCGGGAGCAGTTCTTC.

This clonotype was counted ten times or more. CDR3 in amino acids: CASSQGGGSSYNSPLHF. The CDR3 DNA reads TGCGCCAGCAGCCAAGGGGGGGGAAGCTCCTATAATTCACCCCTCCACTTT. The V gene is TRBV4-3, the J gene TRBJ1-6, with D perhaps TRBD1 (5 bases). The CDR3 has 17 residues. Trimming shortened V by 1 base and J by 0 bases, and 10 bases separated the two germline ends. Germline loops: CDR1 LGHNA, CDR2 YSLEER.

V and J are TRBV25-1 and TRBJ2-6, with D possibly matching TRBD1 (5 bases). This CDR3 spans 15 amino acids. Germline V gives CDR1 MGHDK, CDR2 SYGVNS. Trimming cost V 5 bases and J 0 bases, with 8 bases left between them. CDR3 sequence reads: CASSRQSSGANVLTF. The CDR3 region has the DNA TGTGCCAGCAGTAGACAGAGCTCTGGGGCCAACGTCCTGACTTTC.

The rearrangement joins TRBV6-2 or TRBV6-3 to TRBJ2-7; 7 nucleotides match TRBD1. After removal of 5 bases from V and 0 bases from J, the junction contained 10 bases not matched to a gene. Per germline, CDR1 MNHEY and CDR2 SVGEGT. The CDR3 spans 16 residues. CDR3 region: CASSGLRDSYSYEQYF. DNA for the CDR3: TGTGCCAGCAGTGGGCTCCGGGACAGTTACTCCTACGAGCAGTACTTC.

This clonotype was observed many times. DNA of the CDR3: TGTGCCAGCAGCACACGTGCGGGGAGTCAGCAGTACTTC. Protein sequence: CASSTRAGSQQYF. This chain joins TRBV6-5 and TRBJ2-7, with TRBD2 as a possible D gene (6 bases). CDR1 MNHEY and CDR2 SVGAGI come from the germline V gene. The CDR3 consists of 13 residues. The germline V and J ends were trimmed by 6 bases and 8 bases, with 17 bases remaining between them.

The chain joins TRBV7-8 to TRBJ1-6; TRBD1 agrees at 7 bases. The CDR3 is made up of 16 amino acids. The ends lost 2 bases at V and 7 bases at J; junction bases unmatched: 8. In germline, CDR1 is SGHVS, CDR2 FQNEAQ. The CDR3 spells CASSLYWARGNSPLHF. DNA of the CDR3: TGTGCCAGCAGCTTATACTGGGCCAGGGGGAATTCACCCCTCCACTTT. Full variable domain (rest looked up from reference TRBV7-8 and TRBJ1-6): GAGVSQSPRYKVAKRGQDVALRCDPISGHVSLFWYQQALGQGPEFLTYFQNEAQLDKSGLPSDRFFAERPEGSVSTLKIQRTQQEDSAVYLCASSLYWARGNSPLHFGNGTRLTVT.

Details on this clonotype: Possible read error: a much larger clone is one base away. This chain links TRBV12-3 or TRBV12-4 with TRBJ2-3; perhaps TRBD2 as D (5 bases). V lost 3 bases to trimming and J lost 1 base, with 14 bases between them. CDR3 size: 16 residues. The CDR3 DNA reads as TGTGCCAGCAGTTTCGGCGAGAGGGCCGGCACAGATACGCAGTATTTT. Protein: CASSFGERAGTDTQYF.

The rearrangement joins TRBV4-1 to TRBJ2-7; D is ambiguous. CDR3 size: 11 residues. Germline V gives CDR1 MGHRA, CDR2 YSYEKL. Trimming took off 3 bases at V and 8 bases at J, with 8 bases between the two ends. DNA for the CDR3: TGCGCCAGCAGCCAGGGGTACAAGCAGTACTTC. As protein: CASSQGYKQYF.

This clonotype has only a few counts. This chain links TRBV6-1 with TRBJ2-3; D tentatively reads TRBD1 or TRBD2 (5 bases each). Trimming shortened V by 4 bases and J by 5 bases, and 13 bases separated the two germline ends. From germline, CDR1 is MNHNS and CDR2 SASEGT. The CDR3 is 14 amino acids. The CDR3 nucleotides read TGTGCCAGCAGTGGGGACGCTGGGGGAGATACGCAGTATTTT. Protein: CASSGDAGGDTQYF.